A single sample is the source of the 17 T cell receptor beta chains below, sequenced in a study of cytomegalovirus exposure and HLA in healthy donors. Data came from immunoSEQ multiplex PCR; TCRdb stores just in-frame clones and leaves some out. The data contain around 170,000 clones, around 89% of them singletons. Sequencing was carried out using PBMCs. The receptors here all came from a man aged 18-30 years in good health and CMV-seronegative.

This chain connects TRBV5-1 to TRBJ2-5; D is possibly TRBD1 (6 bases). Germline V lookup: CDR1 SGHRS, CDR2 YFSETQ. Trimming cost V 2 bases and J 5 bases, with 16 bases left between them. The CDR3 is 15 residues long. In DNA form, the CDR3 reads TGCGCCAGCAGCTTCCTTCCCGTCCAGGGGGAGACCCAGTACTTC. It is translated as CASSFLPVQGETQYF.

This clone was counted once. The CDR3 region has the DNA TGCGCCAGCAGCCGGGAGGAGGCTTCCTACGAGCAGTACTTC. It specifies CASSREEASYEQYF. The V and J genes are TRBV4-1 and TRBJ2-7; D might be TRBD2 (6 bases). V lost 4 bases, J lost 1 base, and 11 bases lay in between. Germline V CDR1 and CDR2: MGHRA, YSYEKL. CDR3 length: 14 residues.

J is TRBJ2-3 and V is TRBV27; the match to TRBD1 covers 8 bases. Trimming cost V 3 bases and J 6 bases; bases outside gene matches: 11. This CDR3 contains 16 residues. Germline V gene sequence: CDR1 MNHEY, CDR2 SMNVEV (reference sequence). CDR3 in amino acids: CASSFGIGQGSDTQYF. The CDR3 nucleotides are TGTGCCAGCAGTTTTGGAATAGGACAGGGTTCCGATACGCAGTATTTT.

The rearrangement joins TRBV19 to TRBJ1-3, with TRBD1 matching over 9 bases. Germline CDR1 LNHDA, CDR2 SQIVND (reference sequence). CDR3 size: 13 residues. V shed 8 bases and J 2 bases; nucleotides not matched to a gene: 1. In DNA form, the CDR3 reads TGTGCCAGTGGACAGGGGCCTGGAAACACCATATATTTT. The encoded protein is CASGQGPGNTIYF.

The CDR3 region has the DNA TGTGCCAGTAGTATTCGTAGTGGGCCCGAGACCCAGTACTTC. It yields the protein CASSIRSGPETQYF. The V and J genes are TRBV19 and TRBJ2-5, with D unresolved. CDR1 is LNHDA, CDR2 SQIVND, per germline (reference sequence). Between the trimmed V and J ends, which lost 3 bases and 5 bases, there was a span of 13 bases. The CDR3 runs 14 residues.

The rearrangement uses TRBV7-5 and TRBJ1-5; the table's D call, TRBD1, has no DNA check behind it. TRBV7-5 represents a pseudogene. CDR3 length: 14 amino acids. CDR3 residues: CVRSADRGRQPQHF. CDR3 DNA sequence: TGTGTCAGAAGCGCAGACAGGGGTAGGCAGCCCCAGCATTTT.

The sample holds one count of this clone. J is TRBJ1-4 and V is TRBV25-1; TRBD1 is a possible D gene (5 bases). There are 16 residues in the CDR3. Germline CDR1 and CDR2: MGHDK and SYGVNS. V dropped 2 bases and J dropped 7 bases, with 17 bases sitting between them. The CDR3 DNA sequence: TGTGCCAGCAGTGAAAATTCCGGGGACTTGTCTGAAAAACTGTTTTTT. It yields the protein CASSENSGDLSEKLFF.

The chain is built from TRBV30 and TRBJ2-7; 11 bases line up with TRBD2. CDR1 is GTSNPN, CDR2 SVGIG, per germline (reference sequence). The CDR3 has 14 residues. Losses at the gene ends were 0 bases for V and 6 bases for J; bases not matched to a gene: 4. CDR3 region: CAWSVRTSGGEQYV. The CDR3, as DNA: TGTGCCTGGAGTGTACGAACTAGCGGGGGCGAGCAGTACGTC.

The chain employs TRBV6-1 and TRBJ2-6; D gene uncertain. Germline CDR1 MNHNS, CDR2 SASEGT. V gave up 3 bases and J gave up 0 bases, with 6 bases separating them. The CDR3 runs 15 residues. CDR3 in DNA: TGTGCCAGCAGTGACTCTAGCTCTGGGGCCAACGTCCTGACTTTC. Residues: CASSDSSSGANVLTF.

This rearrangement joins TRBV7-9 to TRBJ2-3; D may be TRBD1 (6 bases). The CDR3 consists of 16 residues. Germline CDR1 is SEHNR and CDR2 is FQNEAQ (reference sequence). Trimming removed 5 bases from V and 6 bases from J, with 21 bases in between. In nucleotides, the CDR3 is TGTGCCAGCAGCCGAACCGGACAGTTGGTTGGGGATACGCAGTATTTT. It is translated as CASSRTGQLVGDTQYF. Complete variable domain (other parts from reference TRBV7-9 and TRBJ2-3): DTGVSQNPRHKITKRGQNVTFRCDPISEHNRLYWYRQTLGQGPEFLTYFQNEAQLEKSRLLSDRFSAERPKGSFSTLEIQRTEQGDSAMYLCASSRTGQLVGDTQYFGPGTRLTVL.

This clone was detected only a few times. The V gene is TRBV2, the J gene TRBJ2-2; perhaps TRBD1 as D (6 bases). Germline loops: CDR1 SNHLY, CDR2 FYNNEI. V was shortened by 6 bases and J by 6 bases, with 11 bases between the two germline ends. The CDR3 length is 13 residues. The CDR3 loop is CASSHRVAGELFF. Here the CDR3 DNA reads TGTGCCAGCAGCCACAGGGTGGCCGGGGAGCTGTTTTTT.

This chain joins TRBV28 and TRBJ2-1; 10 bases map to TRBD2. Germline lookup yields CDR1 MDHEN and CDR2 SYDVKM. The V segment lost 7 bases and the J segment 0 bases; nucleotides outside the gene matches: 9. The CDR3 has 17 amino acids. The CDR3 DNA follows: TGTGCCAGCACGAGCGGGGGGGAAAAAAGCTCCTACAATGAGCAGTTCTTC. Residues: CASTSGGEKSSYNEQFF.

This chain uses TRBV19 with TRBJ1-2; D may be TRBD1 (5 bases). Germline CDR1 and CDR2: LNHDA and SQIVND (reference sequence). The V and J ends lost 4 bases and 2 bases respectively, with 8 bases between them. The CDR3 spans 13 residues. CDR3 coding DNA: TGTGCCAGTAGTACCGGACACAACTATGGCTACACCTTC. It translates to CASSTGHNYGYTF.

The rearrangement joins TRBV7-6 to TRBJ2-1; 9 bases agree with TRBD1. V shed 1 base and J 0 bases; nucleotides not matched to a gene: 1. Germline V gene data show CDR1 as SGHVS and CDR2 as FNYEAQ. This CDR3 has 16 amino acids. CDR3 sequence: CASSLVGQGSYNEQFF. The CDR3 region has the DNA TGTGCCAGCAGCTTAGTGGGACAGGGCTCCTACAATGAGCAGTTCTTC.

This chain joins TRBV5-1 and TRBJ2-1, with unresolved D. V was cut by 2 bases and J by 6 bases, with 18 bases left in between. CDR3 length equals 16 residues. CDR1 and CDR2 from the germline V gene are SGHRS and YFSETQ. CDR3 sequence reads: CASSLDGDPPVNEQFF. CDR3 coding DNA: TGCGCCAGCAGCTTAGACGGAGACCCCCCCGTCAATGAGCAGTTCTTC.

The rearrangement links TRBV5-6 to TRBJ2-2; D gene unclear. The CDR3 has 14 amino acids. Trimming removed 1 base at V and 1 base at J, with 5 bases between. CDR1 SGHDT and CDR2 YYEEEE come from the germline V gene. CDR3: CASSLRGNTGELFF. Here the CDR3 DNA reads TGTGCCAGCAGCTTGAGAGGGAACACCGGGGAGCTGTTTTTT. Using reference TRBV5-6 and TRBJ2-2 for the parts outside the CDR3, the full variable domain is DAGVTQSPTHLIKTRGQQVTLRCSPKSGHDTVSWYQQALGQGPQFIFQYYEEEERQRGNFPDRFSGHQFPNYSSELNVNALLLGDSALYLCASSLRGNTGELFFGEGSRLTVL.

The rearrangement joins TRBV29-1 to TRBJ2-1, with D unresolved. Germline assignment: CDR1 SQVTM and CDR2 ANQGSEA. V was trimmed by 3 bases and J by 7 bases, leaving 16 bases between them. The CDR3 covers 14 residues. CDR3 DNA sequence: TGCAGCGTTGAGGGTGTCACAGCAGGTAATGAGCAGTTCTTC. This codes for CSVEGVTAGNEQFF.